The 15 T cell receptor beta chains listed next were all sequenced from one sample in a study of long-term antiretroviral therapy in people with HIV. An immunoSEQ assay, version v3.0, was performed at survey level. TCRdb's table, derived via immunoSEQ multiplex PCR, lists solely in-frame clones and lacks some. This table holds roughly 18,000 clones, 80% found once. This material consisted of unsorted PBMCs, taken 2.9 years after starting antiretroviral therapy. These receptors all come from a woman aged 25-40 years with HIV.

The rearrangement joins TRBV7-9 to TRBJ1-4; tentatively, D is TRBD1 (6 bases). The CDR3 is made up of 15 amino acids. With 4 bases removed from V and 1 base from J, the gap between germline ends came to 10 bases. Germline CDR1 SEHNR, CDR2 FQNEAQ (reference sequence). CDR3 sequence reads: CASSSIQGTNEKLFF. The CDR3 DNA reads as TGTGCCAGCAGCTCAATACAGGGAACTAATGAAAAACTGTTTTTT.

The chain links TRBV7-9 to TRBJ1-1; D is undetermined. Per the germline V gene, CDR1 is SEHNR and CDR2 is FQNEAQ (reference sequence). The V end was cut by 3 bases, the J end by 1 base, with 9 bases between. The CDR3 runs 14 residues. CDR3 DNA sequence: TGTGCCAGCAGCTTGGTTGAAGGGAACACTGAAGCTTTCTTT. Residues: CASSLVEGNTEAFF.

The chain combines TRBV4-2 with TRBJ2-1; possible D gene TRBD2, 7 bases. The CDR3 extends over 17 amino acids. Between the trimmed V and J ends, which lost 7 bases and 4 bases, there was a span of 23 bases. CDR1 is LGHNA and CDR2 is YNFKEQ in the germline V gene. The CDR3 spells CASKLEDWEGEYNEQFF. The DNA for the CDR3 is TGTGCCAGCAAACTAGAAGATTGGGAGGGGGAATACAATGAGCAGTTCTTC.

The CDR3 nucleotides read TGCGCCAGCAACGAATATGAAACCGGGGAGCTGTTTTTT. It translates to CASNEYETGELFF. The rearrangement uses TRBV5-1 and TRBJ2-2; no reliable D call. CDR1 is SGHRS and CDR2 is YFSETQ in the germline V gene. V was shortened by 6 bases and J by 5 bases, with 11 bases between the two germline ends. This CDR3 region has 13 residues.

This clone was seen just once. This chain connects TRBV7-3 to TRBJ2-5; tentative D call: TRBD2 (5 bases). This CDR3 has 15 residues. Trimming removed 1 base from V and 5 bases from J, with 14 bases in between. Germline V gene sequence: CDR1 SGHTA, CDR2 FQGTGA. CDR3 in DNA: TGTGCCAGCAGCTTAAATTCGGAGGTAATGGAGACCCAGTACTTC. Translated: CASSLNSEVMETQYF.

This rearrangement joins TRBV2 to TRBJ2-7; possible D gene TRBD1, 5 bases. The CDR3 covers 12 residues. Trimming left V 10 bases short and J 2 bases short, with 12 bases between. The germline gives CDR1 SNHLY, CDR2 FYNNEI. The CDR3 here is CATTQTAYEQYF. CDR3 nucleotides: TGTGCCACAACCCAGACAGCCTACGAGCAGTACTTC.

The J gene is TRBJ1-1, the V gene TRBV30; maybe TRBD1 (6 bases). The germline CDR1 and CDR2 sequences are GTSNPN and SVGIG (reference sequence). V was cut by 3 bases and J by 6 bases, with 17 bases left in between. The CDR3 consists of 14 residues. The CDR3 reads CAWRVRGLFSEAFF. CDR3 DNA: TGTGCCTGGAGGGTCAGGGGCCTTTTCTCTGAAGCTTTCTTT.

The chain is built from TRBV19 and TRBJ1-5; the D is unclear. This CDR3 is 14 amino acids long. Trimming removed 0 bases from V and 0 bases from J, with 3 bases in between. Germline assignment: CDR1 LNHDA and CDR2 SQIVND (reference sequence). CDR3 sequence reads: CASSIDYSNQPQHF. The CDR3 DNA is TGTGCCAGTAGTATAGATTATAGCAATCAGCCCCAGCATTTT.

This clone was seen once. The chain combines TRBV7-7 with TRBJ2-5; 8 bases map to TRBD1. The germline gives CDR1 SSHAT, CDR2 FNYEAQ (reference sequence). The V segment lost 6 bases and the J segment 5 bases; nucleotides outside the gene matches: 8. This CDR3 spans 14 amino acids. For the CDR3, the DNA is TGTGCCAGCAGTCGGACAGGGAAAGGCGAGACCCAGTACTTC. This encodes CASSRTGKGETQYF. Combining the CDR3 with reference TRBV7-7 and TRBJ2-5 gives the whole variable domain GAGVSQSPRYKVTKRGQDVTLRCDPISSHATLYWYQQALGQGPEFLTYFNYEAQPDKSGLPSDRFSAERPEGSISTLTIQRTEQRDSAMYRCASSRTGKGETQYFGPGTRLLVL.

The chain couples TRBV5-1 to TRBJ1-4; 8 positions match TRBD1. With V trimmed by 3 bases and J by 1 base, 5 bases remained unmatched. This CDR3 contains 16 residues. Germline CDR1 SGHRS, CDR2 YFSETQ. CDR3 bases: TGCGCCAGCAGCTACGGACAGGGAGGAACTAATGAAAAACTGTTTTTT. Translated, it gives CASSYGQGGTNEKLFF.

This chain links TRBV11-2 with TRBJ2-5, with D possibly matching TRBD1 (7 bases). V was cut by 5 bases and J by 0 bases, with 13 bases left in between. The CDR3 sequence is 15 residues long. CDR1 is SGHAT and CDR2 is FQNNGV in the germline V gene. For the CDR3, the DNA is TGTGCCAGCAGCGGCGGGACAGCGTACCAAGAGACCCAGTACTTC. This gives the protein CASSGGTAYQETQYF.

This chain joins TRBV27 and TRBJ2-6; D is ambiguous. This CDR3 has 17 amino acids. In germline, CDR1 is MNHEY, CDR2 SMNVEV (reference sequence). V lost 2 bases, J lost 0 bases, and 11 bases lay in between. For the CDR3, the DNA is TGTGCCAGCAGTTTAACCGCAGGTTACTCTGGGGCCAACGTCCTGACTTTC. Translated: CASSLTAGYSGANVLTF.

This clone is medium-sized in the sample. This sequence joins TRBV19 and TRBJ1-2; D gene uncertain. Per germline, CDR1 LNHDA and CDR2 SQIVND (reference sequence). This CDR3 is 13 amino acids long. Trimming removed 5 bases from V and 3 bases from J, with 10 bases in between. The CDR3 loop is CASSLEAYYGYTF. CDR3 DNA sequence: TGTGCCAGTAGTTTGGAAGCCTACTATGGCTACACCTTC.

The chain carries TRBV15 and TRBJ1-6; D not certain. The CDR3 covers 15 residues. Trimming pared 0 bases from V and 3 bases from J, leaving 6 bases between. The germline V gene encodes CDR1 LNHNV and CDR2 YYDKDF (reference sequence). CDR3 nucleotides: TGTGCCACCAGCAGAGATCGGAACTATAATTCACCCCTCCACTTT. This sequence encodes CATSRDRNYNSPLHF.

V and J are TRBV5-1 and TRBJ2-3; TRBD2 aligns across 13 bases. The J segment lost 5 bases and the V segment lost 4 bases, leaving 4 bases of the junction unmatched. Germline-derived CDR1 and CDR2 are SGHRS and YFSETQ. This CDR3 has 15 amino acids. The CDR3 reads CASSLGLAGLDTQYF. CDR3 bases: TGCGCCAGCAGCCTGGGACTAGCGGGATTAGATACGCAGTATTTT.